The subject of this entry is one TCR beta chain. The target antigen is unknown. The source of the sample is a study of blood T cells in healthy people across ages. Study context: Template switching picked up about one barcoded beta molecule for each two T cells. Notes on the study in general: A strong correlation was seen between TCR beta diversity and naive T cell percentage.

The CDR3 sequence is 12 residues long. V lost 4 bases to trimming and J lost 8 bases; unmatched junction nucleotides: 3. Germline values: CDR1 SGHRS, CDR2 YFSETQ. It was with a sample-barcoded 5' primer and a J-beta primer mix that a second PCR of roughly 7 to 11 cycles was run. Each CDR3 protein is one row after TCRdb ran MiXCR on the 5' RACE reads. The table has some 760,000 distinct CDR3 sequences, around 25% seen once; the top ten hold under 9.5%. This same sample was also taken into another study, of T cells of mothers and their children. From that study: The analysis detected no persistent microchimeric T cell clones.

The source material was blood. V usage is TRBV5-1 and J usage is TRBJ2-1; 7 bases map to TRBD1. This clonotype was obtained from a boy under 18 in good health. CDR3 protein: CASSAQGHEQFF. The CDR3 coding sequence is TGCGCCAGCAGCGCACAGGGGCATGAGCAGTTCTTC.